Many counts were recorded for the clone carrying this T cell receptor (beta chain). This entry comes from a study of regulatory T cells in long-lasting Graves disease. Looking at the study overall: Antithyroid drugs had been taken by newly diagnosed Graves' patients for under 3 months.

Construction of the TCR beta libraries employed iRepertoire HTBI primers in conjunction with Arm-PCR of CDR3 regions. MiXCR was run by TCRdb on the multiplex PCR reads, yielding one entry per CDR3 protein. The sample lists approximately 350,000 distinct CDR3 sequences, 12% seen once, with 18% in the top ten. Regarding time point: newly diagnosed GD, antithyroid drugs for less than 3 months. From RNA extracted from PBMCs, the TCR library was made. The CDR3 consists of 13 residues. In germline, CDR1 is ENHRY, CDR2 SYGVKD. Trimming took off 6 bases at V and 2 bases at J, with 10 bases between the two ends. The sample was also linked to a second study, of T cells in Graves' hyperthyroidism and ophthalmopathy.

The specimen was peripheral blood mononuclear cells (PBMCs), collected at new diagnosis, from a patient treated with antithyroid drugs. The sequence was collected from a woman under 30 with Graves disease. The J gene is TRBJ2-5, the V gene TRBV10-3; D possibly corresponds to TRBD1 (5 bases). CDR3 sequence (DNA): TGTGCCATCAGCCGACAGCAACAAGAGACCCAGTACTTC. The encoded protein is CAISRQQQETQYF.